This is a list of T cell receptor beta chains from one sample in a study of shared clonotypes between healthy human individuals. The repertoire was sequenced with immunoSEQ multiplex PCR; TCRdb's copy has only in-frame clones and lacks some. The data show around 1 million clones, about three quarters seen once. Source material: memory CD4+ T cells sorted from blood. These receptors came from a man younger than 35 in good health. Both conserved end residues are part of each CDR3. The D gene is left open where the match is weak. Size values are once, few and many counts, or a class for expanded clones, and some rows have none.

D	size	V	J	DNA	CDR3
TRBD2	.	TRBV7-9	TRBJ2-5	TGTGCCAGCAGCTTTTTAGCGGGGGTCCAAGAGACCCAGTACTTC	CASSFLAGVQETQYF
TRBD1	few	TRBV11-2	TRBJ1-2	TGTGCCAGCAGCCCGGACAGGGCTCAAGGCTACACCTTC	CASSPDRAQGYTF
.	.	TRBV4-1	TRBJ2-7	TGCGCCAGCAGCCTCCAGGCGGGCAACTCCTACGAGCAGTACTTC	CASSLQAGNSYEQYF
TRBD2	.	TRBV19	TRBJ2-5	TGTGCCAGTAAAGAGCTAGCGGGGGAAGAGACCCAGTACTTC	CASKELAGEETQYF
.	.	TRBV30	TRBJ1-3	TGTGCCTGGAGTAGATCGGCAGTAGGAAACACCATATATTTT	CAWSRSAVGNTIYF
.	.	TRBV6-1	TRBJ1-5	TGTGCCAGCAGGACAGGTCAGGATAGCAATCAGCCCCAGCATTTT	CASRTGQDSNQPQHF
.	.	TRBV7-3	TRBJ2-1	TGTGCCAGCAGCTTAAGCAGAGACAATGAGCAGTTCTTC	CASSLSRDNEQFF
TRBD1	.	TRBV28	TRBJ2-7	TGTGCCAGCAGTGGGCAGGGACAGAAGAGTCCCGAGCAGTACTTC	CASSGQGQKSPEQYF
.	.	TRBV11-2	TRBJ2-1	TGTGCCAGCAGCCCCAACATAGCCCGCTCCTACAATGAGCAGTTCTTC	CASSPNIARSYNEQFF
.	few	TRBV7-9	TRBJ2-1	TGTGCCAGCAGCCCCATTATGAATGAGCAGTTCTTC	CASSPIMNEQFF
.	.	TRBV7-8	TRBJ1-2	TGTGCCAGCTCTCGTTCTGAGACACGAGATGGCTACACCTTC	CASSRSETRDGYTF
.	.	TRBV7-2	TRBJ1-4	TGTGCCAGCAGCGGGCCCGTACAGGGTTGGAATGAAAAACTGTTTTTT	CASSGPVQGWNEKLFF
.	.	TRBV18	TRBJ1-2	TGTGCCAGCTCACCAACAGGGAGCCATGGCTACACCTTC	CASSPTGSHGYTF
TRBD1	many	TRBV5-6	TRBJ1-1	TGTGCCAGCAGCTTCGGGACAGGGAAAGTGATGAACACTGAAGCTTTCTTT	CASSFGTGKVMNTEAFF
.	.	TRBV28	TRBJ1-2	TGTGCCAGCAGTCCCCCTTGGAATAACTATGGCTACACCTTC	CASSPPWNNYGYTF
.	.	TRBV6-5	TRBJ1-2	TGTGCCAGCAGCCAAGGGGGTCCCTATGGCTACACCTTC	CASSQGGPYGYTF
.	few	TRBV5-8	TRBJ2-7	TGTGCCAGCAGCTCCCGTCGGGCCGAGCAGTACTTC	CASSSRRAEQYF
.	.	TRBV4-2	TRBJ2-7	TGTGCCAGCAGCCCGGAGTGGGGGGACGAGCAGTACTTC	CASSPEWGDEQYF
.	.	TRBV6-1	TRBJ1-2	TGTGCCAGCAGTGAACGGAGGGGTGACTATGGCTACACCTTC	CASSERRGDYGYTF
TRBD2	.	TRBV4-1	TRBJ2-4	TGCGCCAGCAGCCAAGAAGGCCTAGCGGGGTTTATAGCCAAAAACATTCAGTACTTC	CASSQEGLAGFIAKNIQYF
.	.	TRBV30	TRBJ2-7	TGTGCCTGGAGTGGGGCAGCCTCTACGACGCAGTACTTC	CAWSGAASTTQYF
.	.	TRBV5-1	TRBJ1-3	TGCGCCAGCAGCTGGGGAGGACCTGGAAACACCATATATTTT	CASSWGGPGNTIYF
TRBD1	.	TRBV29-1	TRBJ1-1	TGCAGCGTTGAAAGGGGGCGGAACACTGAAGCTTTCTTT	CSVERGRNTEAFF
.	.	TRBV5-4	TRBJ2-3	TGTGCCAGCAGCCTCCGTATGGCGGGGACCACAGATACGCAGTATTTT	CASSLRMAGTTDTQYF
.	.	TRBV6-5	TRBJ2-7	TGTGCCAGCAGTTATATGTCAGGGTACGAGCAGTACTTC	CASSYMSGYEQYF
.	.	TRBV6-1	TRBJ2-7	TGTGCCAGCAGCGGAGGCCAGTTCACCTACGAGCAGTACTTC	CASSGGQFTYEQYF
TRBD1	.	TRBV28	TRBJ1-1	TGTGCCAGCAGTTCCAGACAGGGGAGGAAGATCTTT	CASSSRQGRKIF
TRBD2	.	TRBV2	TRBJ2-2	TGTGCCAGCAAGACTAGCGGAAACACCGGGGAGCTGTTTTTT	CASKTSGNTGELFF
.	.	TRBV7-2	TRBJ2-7	TGTGCCAGCAGCTTTGATTTCAGCGAGCAGTGCTTC	CASSFDFSEQCF
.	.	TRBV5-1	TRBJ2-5	TGCGCCAGCAGTACGAGGGGAGAGACCCAGTACTTC	CASSTRGETQYF
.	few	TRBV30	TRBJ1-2	TGTGCCTGGAATACCCTCTATGGCTACACCTTC	CAWNTLYGYTF
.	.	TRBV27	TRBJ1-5	TGTGCCAGCAGTTTCCCAGGCCATTTTATCGGTCAGCCCCAGCATTTT	CASSFPGHFIGQPQHF
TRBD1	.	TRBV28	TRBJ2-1	TGTGCCAGCAGTTCTTCCGACAGGGGGGGCGATGAGCAGTTCTTC	CASSSSDRGGDEQFF
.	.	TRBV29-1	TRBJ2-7	TGCAGCGCCGGGGGAGCCTCCTACGAGCAGTACTTC	CSAGGASYEQYF
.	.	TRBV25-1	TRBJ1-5	TGTGCCAGCAGTGACCGATTCGGTCAGCCCCAGCATTTT	CASSDRFGQPQHF
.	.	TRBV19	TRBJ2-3	TGTGCCAGTACCGCGGCTCACGCTAGCACAGATACGCAGTATTTT	CASTAAHASTDTQYF
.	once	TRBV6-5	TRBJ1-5	TGTGCCAGCAGTTACGACCGCAATCAGCCCCAGCATTTT	CASSYDRNQPQHF
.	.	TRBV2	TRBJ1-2	TGTGCCAGCAGTGACGGACAGATCTATGGCTACACCTTC	CASSDGQIYGYTF
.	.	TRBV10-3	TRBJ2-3	TGTGCCATCACAGCAGGGGGCACAGATACGCAGTATTTT	CAITAGGTDTQYF
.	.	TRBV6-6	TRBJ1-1	TGTGCCAGCCGAGGAGGTGAGAACACTGAAGCTTTCTTT	CASRGGENTEAFF
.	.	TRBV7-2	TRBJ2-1	TGTGCCAGCAGCTTAGCGGCTAGCCCATTGCCTAACAATGAGCAGTTCTTC	CASSLAASPLPNNEQFF
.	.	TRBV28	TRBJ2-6	TGTGGGGCCTTTGGATCTGGGGCCAACGTCCTGACTTTC	CGAFGSGANVLTF
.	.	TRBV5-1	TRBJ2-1	TGCGCCAGCAGCATTACAAACAATGAGCAGTTCTTC	CASSITNNEQFF
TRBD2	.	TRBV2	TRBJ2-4	TGTGCCAGCAGTGAAGAGGGGTATCGTGGGACTACACAGTACTTC	CASSEEGYRGTTQYF